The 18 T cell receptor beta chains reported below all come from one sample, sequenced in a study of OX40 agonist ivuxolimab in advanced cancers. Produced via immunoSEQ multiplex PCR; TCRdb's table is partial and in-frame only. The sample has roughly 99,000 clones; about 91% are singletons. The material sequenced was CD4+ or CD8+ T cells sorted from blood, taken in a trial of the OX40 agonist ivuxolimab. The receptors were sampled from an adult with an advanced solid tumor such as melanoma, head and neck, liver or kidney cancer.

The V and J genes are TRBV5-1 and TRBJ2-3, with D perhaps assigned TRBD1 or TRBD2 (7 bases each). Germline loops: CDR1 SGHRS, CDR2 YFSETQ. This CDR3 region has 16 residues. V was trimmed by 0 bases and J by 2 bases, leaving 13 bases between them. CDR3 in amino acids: CASSLAGGLHTDTQYF. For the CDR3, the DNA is TGCGCCAGCAGCTTGGCAGGGGGACTACACACAGATACGCAGTATTTT.

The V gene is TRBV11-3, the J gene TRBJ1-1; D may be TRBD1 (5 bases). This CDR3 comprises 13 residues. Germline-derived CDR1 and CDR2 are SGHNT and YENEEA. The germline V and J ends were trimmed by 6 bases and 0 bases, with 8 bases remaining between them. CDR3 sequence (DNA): TGTGCCAGCAGTTTGGGGGTGAACACTGAAGCTTTCTTT. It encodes CASSLGVNTEAFF.

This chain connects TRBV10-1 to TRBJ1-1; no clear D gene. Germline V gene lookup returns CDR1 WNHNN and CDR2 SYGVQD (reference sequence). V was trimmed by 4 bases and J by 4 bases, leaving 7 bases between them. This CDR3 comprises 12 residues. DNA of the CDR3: TGCGCCAGCAGTGCGGGGAGCACTGAAGCTTTCTTT. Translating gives CASSAGSTEAFF.

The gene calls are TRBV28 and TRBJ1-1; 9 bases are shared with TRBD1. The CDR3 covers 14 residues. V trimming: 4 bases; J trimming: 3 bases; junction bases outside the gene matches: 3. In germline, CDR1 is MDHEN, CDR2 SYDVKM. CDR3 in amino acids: CASSYGQGYTEAFF. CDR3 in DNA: TGTGCCAGCAGTTATGGACAGGGGTACACTGAAGCTTTCTTT.

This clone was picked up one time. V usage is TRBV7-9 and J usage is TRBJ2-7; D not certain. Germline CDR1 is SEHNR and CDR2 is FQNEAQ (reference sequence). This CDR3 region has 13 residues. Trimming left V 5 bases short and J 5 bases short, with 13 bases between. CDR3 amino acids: CASSGDGAHEQYF. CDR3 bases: TGTGCCAGCAGCGGAGACGGCGCCCACGAGCAGTACTTC.

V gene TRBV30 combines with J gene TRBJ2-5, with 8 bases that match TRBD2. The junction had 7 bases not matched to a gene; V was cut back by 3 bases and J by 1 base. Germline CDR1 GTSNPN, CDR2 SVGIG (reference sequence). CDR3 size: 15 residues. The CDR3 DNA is TGTGCCTGGAGCGAAGCGGGAGTGGGCCAAGAGACCCAGTACTTC. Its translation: CAWSEAGVGQETQYF.

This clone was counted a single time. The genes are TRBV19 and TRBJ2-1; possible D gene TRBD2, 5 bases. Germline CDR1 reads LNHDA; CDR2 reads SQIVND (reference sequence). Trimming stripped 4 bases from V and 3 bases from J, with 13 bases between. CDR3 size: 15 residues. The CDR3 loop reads CASSTPIGGYNEQFF. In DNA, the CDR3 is TGTGCCAGTAGTACCCCGATAGGAGGCTACAATGAGCAGTTCTTC.

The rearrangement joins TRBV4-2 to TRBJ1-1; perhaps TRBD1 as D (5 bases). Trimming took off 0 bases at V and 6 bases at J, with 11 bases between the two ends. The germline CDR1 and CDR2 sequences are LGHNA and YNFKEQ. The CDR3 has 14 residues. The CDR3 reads CASSQDDQGAEAFF. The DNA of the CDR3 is TGTGCCAGCAGCCAAGATGACCAGGGCGCTGAAGCTTTCTTT.

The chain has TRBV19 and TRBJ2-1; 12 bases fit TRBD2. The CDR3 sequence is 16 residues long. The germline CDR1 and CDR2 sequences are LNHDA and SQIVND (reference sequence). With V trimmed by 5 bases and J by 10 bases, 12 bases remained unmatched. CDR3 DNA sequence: TGTGCCAGTAGTTTTTTGGGGACTAGCGGGTCAGGCGAGCAGTTCTTC. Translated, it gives CASSFLGTSGSGEQFF. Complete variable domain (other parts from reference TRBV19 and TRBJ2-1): DGGITQSPKYLFRKEGQNVTLSCEQNLNHDAMYWYRQDPGQGLRLIYYSQIVNDFQKGDIAEGYSVSREKKESFPLTVTSAQKNPTAFYLCASSFLGTSGSGEQFFGPGTRLTVL.

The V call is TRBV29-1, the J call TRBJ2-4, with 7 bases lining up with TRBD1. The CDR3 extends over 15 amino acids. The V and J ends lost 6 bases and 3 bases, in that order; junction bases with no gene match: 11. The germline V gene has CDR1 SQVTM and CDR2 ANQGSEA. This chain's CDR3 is CSVRIDRAGKNIQYF. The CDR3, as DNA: TGCAGCGTCCGTATTGACAGGGCTGGCAAAAACATTCAGTACTTC.

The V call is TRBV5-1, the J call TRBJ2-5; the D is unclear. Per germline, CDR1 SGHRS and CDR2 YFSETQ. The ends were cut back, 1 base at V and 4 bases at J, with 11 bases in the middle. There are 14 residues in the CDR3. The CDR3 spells CASSLSVGGETQYF. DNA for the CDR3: TGCGCCAGCAGCTTGAGTGTCGGCGGAGAGACCCAGTACTTC.

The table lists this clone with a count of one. The CDR3 loop reads CASSYGTGNEQYF. The CDR3 DNA follows: TGTGCCAGCAGTTATGGGACAGGGAACGAGCAGTACTTC. The J gene is TRBJ2-7, the V gene TRBV27; 9 bases map to TRBD1. Looked up from germline, CDR1 is MNHEY and CDR2 is SMNVEV (reference sequence). With V trimmed by 4 bases and J by 5 bases, 3 bases remained unmatched. The CDR3 has 13 residues.

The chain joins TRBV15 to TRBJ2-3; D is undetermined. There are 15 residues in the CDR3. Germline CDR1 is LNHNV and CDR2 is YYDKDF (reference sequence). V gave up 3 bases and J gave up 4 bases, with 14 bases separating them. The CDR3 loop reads CATSRSPTIADTQYF. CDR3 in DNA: TGTGCCACCAGCAGGTCCCCTACGATCGCAGATACGCAGTATTTT.

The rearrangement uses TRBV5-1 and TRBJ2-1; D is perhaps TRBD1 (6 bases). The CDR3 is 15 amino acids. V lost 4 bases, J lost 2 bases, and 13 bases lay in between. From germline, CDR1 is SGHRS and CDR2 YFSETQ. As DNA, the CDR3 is TGCGCCAGCAGCCCAGGGGTAAGTGCCTACAATGAGCAGTTCTTC. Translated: CASSPGVSAYNEQFF. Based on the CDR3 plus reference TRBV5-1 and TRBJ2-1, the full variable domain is KAGVTQTPRYLIKTRGQQVTLSCSPISGHRSVSWYQQTPGQGLQFLFEYFSETQRNKGNFPGRFSGRQFSNSRSEMNVSTLELGDSALYLCASSPGVSAYNEQFFGPGTRLTVL.

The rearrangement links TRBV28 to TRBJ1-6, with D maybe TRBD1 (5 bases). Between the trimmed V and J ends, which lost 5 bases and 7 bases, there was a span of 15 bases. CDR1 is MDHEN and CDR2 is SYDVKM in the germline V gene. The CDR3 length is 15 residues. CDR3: CASSGTVRSNSPLHF. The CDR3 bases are TGTGCCAGCAGTGGGACTGTACGGTCCAATTCACCCCTCCACTTT.

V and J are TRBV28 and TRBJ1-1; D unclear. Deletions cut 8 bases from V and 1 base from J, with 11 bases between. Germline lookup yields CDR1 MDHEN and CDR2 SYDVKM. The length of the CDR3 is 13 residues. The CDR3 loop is CASGEVPNTEAFF. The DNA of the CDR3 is TGTGCCAGCGGGGAGGTCCCGAACACTGAAGCTTTCTTT.

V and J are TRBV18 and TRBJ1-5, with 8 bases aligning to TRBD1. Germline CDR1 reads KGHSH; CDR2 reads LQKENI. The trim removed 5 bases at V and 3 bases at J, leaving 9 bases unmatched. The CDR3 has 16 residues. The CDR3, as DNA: TGTGCCAGCTCAGCGTATCAGGGGGCAAACAATCAGCCCCAGCATTTT. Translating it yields CASSAYQGANNQPQHF.

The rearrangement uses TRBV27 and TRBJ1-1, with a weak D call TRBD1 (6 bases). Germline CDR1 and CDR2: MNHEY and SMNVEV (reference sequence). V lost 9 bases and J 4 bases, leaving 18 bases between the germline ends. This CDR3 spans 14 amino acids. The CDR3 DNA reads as TGTGCCAGTTCAGGGGCGTGGGCCCCCACTGAAGCTTTCTTT. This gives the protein CASSGAWAPTEAFF.